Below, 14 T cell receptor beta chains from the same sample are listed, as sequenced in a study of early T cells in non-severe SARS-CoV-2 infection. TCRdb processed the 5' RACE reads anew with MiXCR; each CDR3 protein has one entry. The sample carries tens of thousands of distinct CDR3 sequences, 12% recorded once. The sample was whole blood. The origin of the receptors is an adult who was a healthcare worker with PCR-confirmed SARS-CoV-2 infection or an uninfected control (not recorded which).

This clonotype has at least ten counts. The CDR3 region has the DNA TGCAGCGCCTGTGACAGGGCCGCCACCGGGGAGCTGTTTTTT. This gives the protein CSACDRAATGELFF. V usage is TRBV29-1 and J usage is TRBJ2-2, with TRBD1 matching over 7 bases. CDR3 length equals 14 residues. The V segment lost 7 bases and the J segment 4 bases; nucleotides outside the gene matches: 9. Looked up from germline, CDR1 is SQVTM and CDR2 is ANQGSEA.

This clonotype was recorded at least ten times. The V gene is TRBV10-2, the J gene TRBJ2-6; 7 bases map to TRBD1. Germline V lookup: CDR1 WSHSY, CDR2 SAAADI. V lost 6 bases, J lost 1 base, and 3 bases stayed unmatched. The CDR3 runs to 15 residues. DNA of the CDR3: TGCGCCAGCAGGGCCAGGGGGTCTGGGGCCAACGTCCTGACTTTC. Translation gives CASRARGSGANVLTF.

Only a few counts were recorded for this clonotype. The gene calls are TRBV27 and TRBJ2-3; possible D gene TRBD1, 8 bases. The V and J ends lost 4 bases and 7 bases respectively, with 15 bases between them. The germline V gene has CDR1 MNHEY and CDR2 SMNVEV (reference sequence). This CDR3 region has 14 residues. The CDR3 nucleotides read TGTGCCAGCAGTTCGGACAGGGAGGGGTATACGCAGTATTTT. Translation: CASSSDREGYTQYF.

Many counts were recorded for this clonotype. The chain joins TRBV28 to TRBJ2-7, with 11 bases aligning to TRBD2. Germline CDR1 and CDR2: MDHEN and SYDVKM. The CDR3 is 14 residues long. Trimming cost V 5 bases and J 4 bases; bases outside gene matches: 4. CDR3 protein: CASSPLAGGYEQYF. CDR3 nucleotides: TGTGCCAGCAGTCCGCTAGCGGGGGGATACGAGCAGTACTTC. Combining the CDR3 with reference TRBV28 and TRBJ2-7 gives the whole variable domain DVKVTQSSRYLVKRTGEKVFLECVQDMDHENMFWYRQDPGLGLRLIYFSYDVKMKEKGDIPEGYSVSREKKERFSLILESASTNQTSMYLCASSPLAGGYEQYFGPGTRLTVT.

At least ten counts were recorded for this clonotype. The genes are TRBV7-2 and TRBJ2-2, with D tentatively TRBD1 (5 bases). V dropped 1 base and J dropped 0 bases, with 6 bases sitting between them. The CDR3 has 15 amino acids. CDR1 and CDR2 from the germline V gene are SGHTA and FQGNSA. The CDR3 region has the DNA TGTGCCAGCAGCTTAGGACAGACGAACACCGGGGAGCTGTTTTTT. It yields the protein CASSLGQTNTGELFF.

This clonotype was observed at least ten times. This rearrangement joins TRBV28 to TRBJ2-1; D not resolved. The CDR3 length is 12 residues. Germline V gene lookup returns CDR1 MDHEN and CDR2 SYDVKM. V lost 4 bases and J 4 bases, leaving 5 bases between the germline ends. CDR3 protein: CASSSHYNEQFF. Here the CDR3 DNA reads TGTGCCAGCAGTTCCCATTACAATGAGCAGTTCTTC. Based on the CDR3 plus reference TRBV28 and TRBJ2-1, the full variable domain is DVKVTQSSRYLVKRTGEKVFLECVQDMDHENMFWYRQDPGLGLRLIYFSYDVKMKEKGDIPEGYSVSREKKERFSLILESASTNQTSMYLCASSSHYNEQFFGPGTRLTVL.

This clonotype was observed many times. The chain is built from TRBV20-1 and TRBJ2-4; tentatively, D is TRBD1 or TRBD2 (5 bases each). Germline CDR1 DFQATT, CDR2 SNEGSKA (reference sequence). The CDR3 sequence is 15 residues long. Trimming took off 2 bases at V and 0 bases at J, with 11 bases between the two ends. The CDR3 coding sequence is TGCAGTGCTAGAACAGGACTTTTAGCCAAAAACATTCAGTACTTC. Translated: CSARTGLLAKNIQYF.

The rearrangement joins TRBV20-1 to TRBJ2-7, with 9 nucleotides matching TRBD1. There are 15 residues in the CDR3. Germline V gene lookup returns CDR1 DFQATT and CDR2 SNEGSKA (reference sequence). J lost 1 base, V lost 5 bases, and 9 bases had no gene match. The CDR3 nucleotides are TGCAGTGCTCACAATCCGGGACAGGGTTCCTACGAGCAGTACTTC. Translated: CSAHNPGQGSYEQYF.

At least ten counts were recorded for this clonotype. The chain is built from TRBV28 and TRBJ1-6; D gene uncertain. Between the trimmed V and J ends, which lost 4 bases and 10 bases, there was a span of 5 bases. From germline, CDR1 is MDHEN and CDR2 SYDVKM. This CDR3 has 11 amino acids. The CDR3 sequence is CASSSRSPLHF. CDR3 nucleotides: TGTGCCAGCAGTTCTCGCTCACCCCTCCACTTT.

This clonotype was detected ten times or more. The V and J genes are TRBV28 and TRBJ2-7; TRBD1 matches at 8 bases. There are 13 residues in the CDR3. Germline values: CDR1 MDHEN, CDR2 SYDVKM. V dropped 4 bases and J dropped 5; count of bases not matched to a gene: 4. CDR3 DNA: TGTGCCAGCAGTTCCAGGGGGCTCGACGAGCAGTACTTC. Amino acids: CASSSRGLDEQYF.

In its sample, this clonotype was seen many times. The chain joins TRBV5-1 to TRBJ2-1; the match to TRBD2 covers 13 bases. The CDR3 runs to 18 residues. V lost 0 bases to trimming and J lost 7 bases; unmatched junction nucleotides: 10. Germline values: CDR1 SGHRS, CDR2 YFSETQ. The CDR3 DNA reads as TGCGCCAGCAGCTTGGGACTAGCGGGGGGCAGCTTGGGGAATGAGCAGTTCTTC. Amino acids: CASSLGLAGGSLGNEQFF.

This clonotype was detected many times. The CDR3 coding sequence is TGTGCCAGCAGCTTAGCCCTCAAAACAGCGTCTGGCAAGGAGACCCAGTACTTC. This encodes CASSLALKTASGKETQYF. The rearrangement uses TRBV7-8 and TRBJ2-5; D remains unclear. Between the trimmed V and J ends, which lost 0 bases and 5 bases, there was a span of 22 bases. CDR3 length: 18 residues. Germline V gene data show CDR1 as SGHVS and CDR2 as FQNEAQ.

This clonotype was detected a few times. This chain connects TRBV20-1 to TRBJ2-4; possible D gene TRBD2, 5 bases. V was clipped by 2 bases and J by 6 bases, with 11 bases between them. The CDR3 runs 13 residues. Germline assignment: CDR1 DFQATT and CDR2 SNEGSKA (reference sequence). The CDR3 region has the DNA TGCAGTGCTAGATGGGAGAATGGAAACATTCAGTACTTC. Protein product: CSARWENGNIQYF.

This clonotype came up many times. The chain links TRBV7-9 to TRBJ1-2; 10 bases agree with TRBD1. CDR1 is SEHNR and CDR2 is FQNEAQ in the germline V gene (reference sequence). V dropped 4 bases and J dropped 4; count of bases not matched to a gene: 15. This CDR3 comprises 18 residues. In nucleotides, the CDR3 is TGTGCCAGCAGCTCAAGTCGGACAGGGGGGACCTACTTCTATGGCTACACCTTC. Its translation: CASSSSRTGGTYFYGYTF.